This T cell receptor (beta chain) is drawn from a study of blood T cell repertoires in COVID-19. Overall study: Some COVID-19 samples were acute and others convalescent; all came from the United States, Italy and Spain. T cells, B-cell-depleted T cells, or PBMCs supplied cDNA or gDNA.

As processed by the authors: The authors estimated nucleated cell counts from reference gene primer amplification. Sequencing was performed with immunoSEQ multiplex PCR; in TCRdb, only in-frame clones are kept and a portion is missing. The V and J calls and clone size were taken over from that table, and D and trimming were inferred from the DNA. The sample shows some 200,000 clones, around four fifths of them seen only once. The V and J ends lost 2 bases and 4 bases, in that order; junction bases with no gene match: 3. From germline, CDR1 is MNHEY and CDR2 SVGEGT. This CDR3 contains 15 residues. The sequence was obtained from an elderly woman with active or convalescent COVID-19. The chain recombines TRBV6-2 or TRBV6-3 with TRBJ2-1; TRBD2 matches 9 bases. The sample comprised peripheral blood. CDR3 residues: CASSYEAGGYNEQFF. CDR3 DNA sequence: TGTGCCAGCAGTTACGAGGCGGGGGGGTACAATGAGCAGTTCTTC.